This TCR beta chain comes out of a study of a mutant IDH1 vaccine in newly diagnosed glioma. At the level of the study: Vaccinations were initiated 4-6 weeks following radiotherapy alone, or were given together with temozolomide cycles. Patients were pretreated with radiotherapy, temozolomide, or both, mostly both. Study-wide findings and caveats: No link was apparently found between pseudoprogression and changes in top peripheral T cell clonotypes.

Libraries were prepared by immunoSEQ multiplex PCR; TCRdb keeps only in-frame clonotypes and omits some of them. The sample has around 62,000 clones, about 91% seen once. V lost 6 bases to trimming and J lost 3 bases, with 21 bases between them. The CDR3 has 16 amino acids. Germline assignment: CDR1 SGHNT and CDR2 YYREEE (reference sequence). Time point: week 11, during vaccination. Vaccine doses each comprised 300 ug of mutant IDH1 20-mer peptide, with topical imiquimod. This clone was seen once. The antigen remains undetermined. This clonotype was sampled from a man aged 35 to 55 with glioma. This material consisted of PBMCs, taken from a glioma patient whose treatment included an IDH1 peptide vaccine. The rearrangement links TRBV5-4 to TRBJ2-5; D tentatively fits TRBD1 or TRBD2 (5 bases each). The CDR3 DNA follows: TGTGCCAGCAACCAAGAGGGAATGGGGGTTGAAGAGACCCAGTACTTC. Its translation: CASNQEGMGVEETQYF.